One sample yielded the 14 T cell receptor beta chains listed below, sequenced in a study of molecular identifiers for immune sequencing clone quantification (dated by TCRdb to 2016 to 2019). Preparation of the library involved PCR. Sequencing instrument: NextSeq 500. TCRdb cleaned the public reads at Q25 with fastp, built clones with MiXCR and kept in-frame beta chains. When rows share a CDR3 protein, they turn into one entry using the most common DNA and genes. The sample table holds some 680,000 distinct CDR3 sequences, of which about 25% were seen once. The ten largest clonotypes hold about 0.81% of the sample. Sequenced input: naive CD8+ T cells from blood, with Jurkat cell RNA spiked in. Per the publication, the cell subset or site label means: FACS-sorted CD8+CD4-CCR7+CD45RA+ naive T cells. These receptor sequences come from a human donor in good health. Some libraries in this study had Jurkat cell RNA spiked in.

This sequence joins TRBV19 and TRBJ1-4; the match to TRBD1 covers 7 bases. Germline trimming cut 7 bases from V and 3 bases from J; bases unmatched to any gene: 11. Per the germline V gene, CDR1 is LNHDA and CDR2 is SQIVND (reference sequence). CDR3 length equals 16 residues. CDR3: CASNSGTELANEKLFF. The CDR3 DNA reads TGTGCCAGTAACTCCGGGACAGAGTTGGCTAATGAAAAACTGTTTTTT.

The chain is built from TRBV2 and TRBJ2-1, with 8 bases aligning to TRBD2. J was trimmed by 7 bases and V by 7 bases; bases with no gene match: 9. Germline values: CDR1 SNHLY, CDR2 FYNNEI. The CDR3 has 14 residues. CDR3 DNA: TGTGCCAGCACTAATAGCGGGAATTGGAATGAGCAGTTCTTC. Translated: CASTNSGNWNEQFF.

This clonotype was observed a handful of times. V and J are TRBV27 and TRBJ2-3; D is perhaps TRBD1 (6 bases). The ends were cut back, 7 bases at V and 1 base at J, with 12 bases in the middle. The CDR3 runs to 14 residues. Looked up from germline, CDR1 is MNHEY and CDR2 is SMNVEV (reference sequence). CDR3 nucleotides: TGTGCCAGCAATCCATACAGGGGCACAGATACGCAGTATTTT. It codes for CASNPYRGTDTQYF.

This chain uses TRBV27 with TRBJ2-7; D might be TRBD2 (5 bases). Germline values: CDR1 MNHEY, CDR2 SMNVEV (reference sequence). Trimming took off 3 bases at V and 5 bases at J, with 17 bases between the two ends. CDR3 size: 15 residues. This CDR3 reads CASSFPGMGKDEQYF. The CDR3, as DNA: TGTGCCAGCAGTTTCCCCGGGATGGGGAAGGACGAGCAGTACTTC.

This clonotype was detected ten times or more. The chain links TRBV7-9 to TRBJ1-1, with 12 bases lining up with TRBD1. This CDR3 region has 15 residues. Germline CDR1 and CDR2: SEHNR and FQNEAQ (reference sequence). V shed 2 bases, J shed 9 bases, and the junction held 7 bases outside the gene matches. The DNA of the CDR3 is TGTGCCAGCAGCTTAACCGGGACAGGGGGCGTGAAAGCTTTCTTT. Translation: CASSLTGTGGVKAFF.

In the case of this clonotype: The junction departs from germline at one end; a sequencing error may be responsible. The V gene is TRBV11-2, the J gene TRBJ2-5; 11 bases match TRBD1. CDR3 length: 18 residues. Germline loops: CDR1 SGHAT, CDR2 FQNNGV. As DNA, the CDR3 is TGTGCCGGCAGCCATTTAAACCGGGACAGGGGGTTCCAAGAGACCCAGTACTTC. Protein: CAGSHLNRDRGFQETQYF.

This clonotype was seen a handful of times. The chain recombines TRBV7-6 with TRBJ2-1; 11 nucleotides match TRBD2. There are 16 residues in the CDR3. CDR1 and CDR2 from the germline V gene are SGHVS and FNYEAQ. The V segment lost 4 bases and the J segment 3 bases; nucleotides outside the gene matches: 5. The CDR3 DNA follows: TGTGCCAGCAGCTCGACTAGCGGGGCTCACTACAATGAGCAGTTCTTC. This sequence encodes CASSSTSGAHYNEQFF.

This clonotype was seen many times. This sequence joins TRBV7-6 and TRBJ1-1; 8 nucleotides agree with TRBD1. The CDR3 has 14 residues. Germline CDR1 is SGHVS and CDR2 is FNYEAQ. Trimming took 4 bases from V and 3 from J; bases not matched to a gene: 4. The CDR3 sequence: CASSSGQGYTEAFF. CDR3 sequence (DNA): TGTGCCAGCAGCTCCGGACAGGGATACACTGAAGCTTTCTTT.

The chain carries TRBV12-3 or TRBV12-4 and TRBJ1-5, with D unresolved. V was shortened by 6 bases and J by 6 bases, with 18 bases between the two germline ends. The length of the CDR3 is 15 residues. The CDR3 coding sequence is TGTGCCAGCAGGTCAGAGGAGGGTCTAGGTCAGCCCCAGCATTTT. The encoded protein is CASRSEEGLGQPQHF.

The chain joins TRBV4-3 to TRBJ2-1; D possibly uses TRBD1 or TRBD2 (6 bases each). Germline V CDR1 and CDR2: LGHNA, YSLEER. The length of the CDR3 is 16 residues. V lost 0 bases, J lost 8 bases, and 17 bases lay in between. CDR3: CASSQEARGRAHEQFF. The DNA for the CDR3 is TGCGCCAGCAGCCAAGAGGCACGGGGGCGCGCCCATGAGCAGTTCTTC.

The chain has TRBV21-1 and TRBJ1-5. Judging by the DNA end, TRBJ2-3 fits better; the J call may be wrong. TRBV21-1 is a pseudogene locus. This CDR3 has 16 amino acids. The CDR3 is CASRGGQPIQIQPQYF. CDR3 DNA: TGTGCCAGCAGGGGTGGGCAGCCTATACAGATTCAGCCCCAGTATTTT.

This clonotype appeared many times. V and J are TRBV20-1 and TRBJ1-4, with a tentative D call TRBD1 (5 bases). V was pared by 7 bases and J by 0 bases, with 9 bases between. Germline assignment: CDR1 DFQATT and CDR2 SNEGSKA (reference sequence). The CDR3 is 13 amino acids. The CDR3 sequence: CSVMGATNEKLFF. CDR3 sequence (DNA): TGCAGTGTAATGGGGGCAACTAATGAAAAACTGTTTTTT.

The J gene is TRBJ2-2, the V gene TRBV9, with D uncertain. Germline CDR1 SGDLS, CDR2 YYNGEE. V dropped 0 bases and J dropped 2 bases, with 11 bases sitting between them. This CDR3 comprises 16 residues. CDR3 in DNA: TGTGCCAGCAGCGTAGCTTTGGGAATTAACACCGGGGAGCTGTTTTTT. Encoded protein: CASSVALGINTGELFF.

The chain is built from TRBV20-1 and TRBJ2-7, with D perhaps matching TRBD2 (6 bases). CDR3 length: 15 amino acids. CDR1 and CDR2 from the germline V gene are DFQATT and SNEGSKA (reference sequence). V lost 0 bases and J 6 bases, leaving 18 bases between the germline ends. The CDR3 DNA follows: TGCAGTGCTAGAGATAGGCTAGCGAGACCGAGCGAGCAGTACTTC. As protein: CSARDRLARPSEQYF.